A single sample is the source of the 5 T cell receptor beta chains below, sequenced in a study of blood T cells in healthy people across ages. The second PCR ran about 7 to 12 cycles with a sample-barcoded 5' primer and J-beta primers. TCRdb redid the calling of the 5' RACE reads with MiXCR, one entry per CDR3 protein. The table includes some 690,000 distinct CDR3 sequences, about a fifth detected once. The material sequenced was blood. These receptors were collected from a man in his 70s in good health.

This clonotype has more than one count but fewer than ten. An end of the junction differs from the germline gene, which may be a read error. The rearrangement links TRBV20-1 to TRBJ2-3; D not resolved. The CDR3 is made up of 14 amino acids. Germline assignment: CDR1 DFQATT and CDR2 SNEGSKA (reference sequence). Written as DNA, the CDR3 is TGCAGTGCTAGAGGTGTGGTTAGCACAGATGCGCAGTATTTT. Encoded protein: CSARGVVSTDAQYF.

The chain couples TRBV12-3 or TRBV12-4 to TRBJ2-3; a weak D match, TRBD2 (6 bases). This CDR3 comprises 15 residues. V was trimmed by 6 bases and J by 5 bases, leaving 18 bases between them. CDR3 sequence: CASRVDYPSGDTQYF. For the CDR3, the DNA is TGTGCCAGCAGAGTGGACTACCCCTCGGGAGATACGCAGTATTTT.

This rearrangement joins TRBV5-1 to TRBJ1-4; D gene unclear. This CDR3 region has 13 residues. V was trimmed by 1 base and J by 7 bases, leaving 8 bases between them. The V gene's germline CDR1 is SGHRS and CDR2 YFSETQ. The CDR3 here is CASSLSGSEKLFF. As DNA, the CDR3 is TGCGCCAGCAGCTTGTCCGGGAGTGAAAAACTGTTTTTT.

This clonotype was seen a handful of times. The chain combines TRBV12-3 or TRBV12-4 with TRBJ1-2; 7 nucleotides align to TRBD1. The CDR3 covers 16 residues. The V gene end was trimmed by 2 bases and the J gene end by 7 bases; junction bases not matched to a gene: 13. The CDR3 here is CASSLPPSKGAGGYTF. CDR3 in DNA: TGTGCCAGCAGTTTACCACCCTCGAAGGGGGCGGGTGGCTACACCTTC.

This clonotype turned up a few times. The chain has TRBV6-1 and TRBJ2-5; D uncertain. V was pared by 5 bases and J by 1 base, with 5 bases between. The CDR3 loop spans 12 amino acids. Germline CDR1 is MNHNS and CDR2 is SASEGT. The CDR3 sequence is CASSTIQETQYF. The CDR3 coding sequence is TGTGCCAGCAGTACCATCCAAGAGACCCAGTACTTC.